This T cell receptor beta chain was observed in a study of blood T cell repertoires in COVID-19. Between the trimmed V and J ends, which lost 3 bases and 3 bases, there was a span of 9 bases. The CDR3 consists of 14 residues. CDR1 is LNHDA and CDR2 is SQIVND in the germline V gene (reference sequence). There are a few counts of this clone. As processed by the authors: Amplification of reference gene primers was used by the study to estimate nucleated cell counts. TCRdb keeps only in-frame clones here, not all; method: immunoSEQ multiplex PCR. That table is the source of V, J and clone size, and D and trimming were worked out from the DNA. The sample carries around 66,000 clones, about 90% recorded once.

This chain links TRBV19 with TRBJ1-5, with a tentative D call TRBD1 (5 bases). The sequencing sample was made of peripheral blood. This clonotype was obtained from a man aged 55 to 70 with acute or convalescent COVID-19. CDR3 coding DNA: TGTGCCAGTAGTATTCCAGGGCTCAATCAGCCCCAGCATTTT. Amino acids: CASSIPGLNQPQHF.